Listed below are T cell receptor beta chains from one sample, sequenced in a study of T cells expressing NK-cell markers. TCRdb reanalyzed the 5' RACE reads, giving one entry per CDR3 protein sequence and no DNA. The sample table includes roughly 350,000 distinct CDR3 sequences. The material sequenced was blood T cells: a sorted CD56 or NKG2C T cell subset, CD4+ or CD8+ T cells, or bulk PBMC T cells (not recorded which). All receptors derive from a man between 18 and 69 years old in good health. CDR3s include the opening cysteine and the closing phenylalanine or tryptophan.

v_gene: TRBV6-1
j_gene: TRBJ1-1
len: 14
CDR3aa: CASSVGSKYTEAFF

v_gene: TRBV2
j_gene: TRBJ2-3
len: 15
CDR3aa: CASSRGAVYTDTQYF

v_gene: TRBV5-1
j_gene: TRBJ2-1
len: 14
CDR3aa: CASSKLAGYNEQFF

v_gene: TRBV19
j_gene: TRBJ2-6
len: 17
CDR3aa: CASSKTGFISGANVLTF

v_gene: TRBV7-3
j_gene: TRBJ2-1
len: 17
CDR3aa: CASSLNPSGGFYNEQFF

v_gene: TRBV3-1
j_gene: TRBJ2-1
len: 18
CDR3aa: CASSQSLFHLSARNEQFF

v_gene: TRBV20-1
j_gene: TRBJ2-5
len: 14
CDR3aa: CSAGSSVLQETQYF

v_gene: TRBV11-2
j_gene: TRBJ2-1
len: 18
CDR3aa: CASSFRSGGPSSYNEQFF

v_gene: TRBV5-1
j_gene: TRBJ2-2
len: 16
CDR3aa: CASSPAGPQVTGELFF

v_gene: TRBV12-3/TRBV12-4
j_gene: TRBJ2-2
len: 11
CDR3aa: CASMSPGELFF

v_gene: TRBV20-1
j_gene: TRBJ1-3
len: 17
CDR3aa: CSARETLDGRSGNTIYF

v_gene: TRBV6-2/TRBV6-3
j_gene: TRBJ2-5
len: 16
CDR3aa: CASSYTRRAGKETQYF

v_gene: TRBV6-1
j_gene: TRBJ2-3
len: 12
CDR3aa: CASRSTVGTQYF

v_gene: TRBV4-1
j_gene: TRBJ1-6
len: 15
CDR3aa: CASSQERGQNSPLHF

v_gene: TRBV14
j_gene: TRBJ2-2
len: 17
CDR3aa: CASSQDRAGLNTGELFF

v_gene: TRBV7-2
j_gene: TRBJ1-2
len: 13
CDR3aa: CASTREGEGGYTF

v_gene: TRBV6-1
j_gene: TRBJ2-7
len: 14
CDR3aa: CASSVRLPIYEQYF